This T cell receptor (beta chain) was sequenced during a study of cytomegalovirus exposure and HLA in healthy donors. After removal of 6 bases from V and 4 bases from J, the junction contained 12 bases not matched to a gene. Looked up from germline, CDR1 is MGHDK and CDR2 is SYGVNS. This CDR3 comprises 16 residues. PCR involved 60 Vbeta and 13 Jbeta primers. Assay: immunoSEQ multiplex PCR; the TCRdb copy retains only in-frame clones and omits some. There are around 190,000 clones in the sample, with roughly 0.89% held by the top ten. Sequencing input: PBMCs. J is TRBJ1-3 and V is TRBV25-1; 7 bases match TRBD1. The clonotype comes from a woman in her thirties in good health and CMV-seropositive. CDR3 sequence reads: CASRPRQGELGNTIYF. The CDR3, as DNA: TGTGCCAGCAGACCCAGACAGGGAGAATTGGGAAACACCATATATTTT.